What follows are 31 T cell receptor beta chains derived from one specimen sequenced in a study of CD8 T cells in Susac syndrome. An amount of RNA that ranged from roughly 0.45 to 1 ug was reverse transcribed with random hexamers. A single record per CDR3 protein comes from TCRdb applying MiXCR to the immunoSEQ multiplex PCR reads. The repertoire includes around 200,000 distinct CDR3 sequences, around 95% of them detected once, and approximately 0.094% sits in the top ten. The sequenced sample was CD4+ T cells from PBMCs. The origin of the receptors is a human donor in good health.

CDR3 DNA sequence: TGTGCCAGCAGTTTATATGGGTCCCCCAGGGTAAACTATGGCTACACCTTC. Protein product: CASSLYGSPRVNYGYTF. This chain links TRBV27 with TRBJ1-2, with D possibly TRBD1 on 5 matching bases. The germline gives CDR1 MNHEY, CDR2 SMNVEV (reference sequence). Between the trimmed V and J ends, which lost 1 base and 2 bases, there was a span of 17 bases. This CDR3 contains 17 residues.

This clonotype has only one observation. V and J are TRBV5-4 and TRBJ2-5; D remains ambiguous. Trimming pared 2 bases from V and 4 bases from J, leaving 9 bases between. The CDR3 extends over 13 amino acids. Germline assignment: CDR1 SGHNT and CDR2 YYREEE (reference sequence). CDR3 protein: CASSFVSGETQYF. CDR3 bases: TGTGCCAGCAGCTTTGTCTCGGGAGAGACCCAGTACTTC.

This chain uses TRBV29-1 with TRBJ2-5; D uncertain. Germline V CDR1 and CDR2: SQVTM, ANQGSEA. CDR3 length equals 12 residues. V lost 5 bases, J lost 5 bases, and 12 bases lay in between. The DNA of the CDR3 is TGCAGCGTTCGTGTTGTTGGGGAGACCCAGTACTTC. It encodes CSVRVVGETQYF.

CDR3 sequence (DNA): TGCAGCGCCCGGACAGACTACGAGCAGTACGTC. Amino acids: CSARTDYEQYV. The chain uses TRBV29-1 and TRBJ2-7; D possibly corresponds to TRBD1 (6 bases). The CDR3 consists of 11 residues. The V and J ends lost 7 bases and 3 bases respectively, with 10 bases between them. CDR1 and CDR2 (germline): SQVTM, ANQGSEA.

This clonotype was seen once. The gene calls are TRBV30 and TRBJ2-7; D not resolved. Germline CDR1 is GTSNPN and CDR2 is SVGIG (reference sequence). The CDR3 is made up of 11 amino acids. Trimming took off 2 bases at V and 1 base at J, with 3 bases between the two ends. In DNA, the CDR3 is TGTGCCTGGAGTAAGTCCTACGAGCAGTACGTC. It specifies CAWSKSYEQYV.

The chain combines TRBV20-1 with TRBJ1-5; 7 positions agree with TRBD1. J was trimmed by 3 bases and V by 0 bases; bases with no gene match: 11. The germline CDR1 and CDR2 sequences are DFQATT and SNEGSKA (reference sequence). The CDR3 has 17 residues. The CDR3 protein is CSARDPGQPVHNQPQHF. The CDR3 region has the DNA TGCAGTGCTAGAGACCCGGGACAGCCGGTACACAATCAGCCCCAGCATTTT.

The rearrangement joins TRBV13 to TRBJ2-7; tentative D call: TRBD2 (6 bases). The CDR3 has 17 amino acids. The germline V gene encodes CDR1 PRHDT and CDR2 FYEKMQ (reference sequence). Trimming left V 5 bases short and J 2 bases short, with 22 bases between. CDR3 in DNA: TGTGCCAGCAGCCAGGTTCGGCCCGGGACTGGCCCCTACGAGCAGTACGTC. It specifies CASSQVRPGTGPYEQYV.

For this clonotype: Sequence at one end of the junction differs from germline and may be a read error. The rearrangement joins TRBV23-1 to TRBJ1-1; D is perhaps TRBD1 (5 bases). TRBV23-1 is classed as an ORF, of uncertain function. The CDR3 length is 15 residues. The CDR3 sequence is CVSSLGTELDAEAFF. CDR3 coding DNA: TGCGTCAGCAGTCTCGGGACCGAATTAGACGCTGAAGCTTTCTTT.

The chain couples TRBV29-1 to TRBJ2-1, with 7 bases matching TRBD1. The CDR3 contains 15 residues. From germline, CDR1 is SQVTM and CDR2 ANQGSEA. Germline trimming cut 2 bases from V and 4 bases from J; bases unmatched to any gene: 8. This CDR3 reads CSVEFRQGTYNEQFF. The CDR3 DNA sequence: TGCAGCGTTGAATTCCGACAGGGCACTTACAATGAGCAGTTCTTC.

This clonotype was seen only once. The gene calls are TRBV13 and TRBJ2-1; D might be TRBD1 (6 bases). Germline V gene data show CDR1 as PRHDT and CDR2 as FYEKMQ (reference sequence). CDR3 length: 18 residues. Trimming took off 1 base at V and 7 bases at J, with 23 bases between the two ends. The CDR3 DNA reads TGTGCCAGCAGCTTAGAAGGGAAGGGGCAGGGGCGATTAAATGAGCAGTTCTTC. It is translated as CASSLEGKGQGRLNEQFF.

This chain joins TRBV13 and TRBJ2-5; 9 bases are a match to TRBD1. This CDR3 comprises 16 residues. Losses at the gene ends were 4 bases for V and 5 bases for J; bases not matched to a gene: 11. Germline CDR1 and CDR2: PRHDT and FYEKMQ (reference sequence). CDR3 region: CASSWRGQGGSETQYF. The CDR3 coding sequence is TGTGCCAGCAGCTGGAGGGGACAGGGCGGCTCGGAGACCCAGTACTTC.

This sequence joins TRBV9 and TRBJ2-1; 11 bases map to TRBD2. Unmatched junction bases numbered 5, after V lost 3 bases and J lost 6 bases. This CDR3 region has 15 residues. Germline assignment: CDR1 SGDLS and CDR2 YYNGEE. The CDR3 protein is CASSEGLAVGNEQFF. Written as DNA, the CDR3 is TGTGCCAGCAGCGAGGGACTAGCGGTGGGCAATGAGCAGTTCTTC. Full variable domain (rest looked up from reference TRBV9 and TRBJ2-1): DSGVTQTPKHLITATGQRVTLRCSPRSGDLSVYWYQQSLDQGLQFLIQYYNGEERAKGNILERFSAQQFPDLHSELNLSSLELGDSALYFCASSEGLAVGNEQFFGPGTRLTVL.

This clonotype was counted between two and nine times. V gene TRBV7-9 combines with J gene TRBJ2-5, with D perhaps matching TRBD2 (6 bases). The CDR3 has 13 residues. V was trimmed by 3 bases and J by 5 bases, leaving 10 bases between them. Germline values: CDR1 SEHNR, CDR2 FQNEAQ (reference sequence). The CDR3, as DNA: TGTGCCAGCAGCTTGGGCGGGGAGGAGACCCAGTACTTC. This sequence encodes CASSLGGEETQYF.

The chain carries TRBV3-1 and TRBJ2-7; D is unresolved. The germline gives CDR1 LGHDT, CDR2 YNNKEL (reference sequence). Trimming took off 1 base at V and 3 bases at J, with 4 bases between the two ends. The CDR3 length is 12 residues. In nucleotides, the CDR3 is TGTGCCAGCAGCCAAGGCCACTACGAGCAGTACGTC. Its translation is CASSQGHYEQYV.

This clonotype was seen only a few times. The chain uses TRBV7-6 and TRBJ1-3, with TRBD1 matching over 7 bases. The germline V gene has CDR1 SGHVS and CDR2 FNYEAQ. V lost 4 bases, J lost 4 bases, and 4 bases stayed unmatched. CDR3 length: 14 amino acids. The CDR3 coding sequence is TGTGCCAGCAGCTCGCCGGGACAGGGAAACACCATATATTTT. It yields the protein CASSSPGQGNTIYF.

V is TRBV3-1 and J is TRBJ1-2, with TRBD1 as a possible D gene (6 bases). The CDR3 covers 13 residues. Trimming removed 5 bases at V and 8 bases at J, with 15 bases between. Germline-derived CDR1 and CDR2 are LGHDT and YNNKEL (reference sequence). The DNA of the CDR3 is TGTGCCAGCAGCGTTACGAACAGGGTCGGCTACACCTTC. It translates to CASSVTNRVGYTF. The whole variable domain, remainder taken from reference TRBV3-1 and TRBJ1-2, is DTAVSQTPKYLVTQMGNDKSIKCEQNLGHDTMYWYKQDSKKFLKIMFSYNNKELIINETVPNRFSPKSPDKAHLNLHINSLELGDSAVYFCASSVTNRVGYTFGSGTRLTVV.

V usage is TRBV20-1 and J usage is TRBJ2-7; 9 bases map to TRBD1. CDR1 and CDR2 from the germline V gene are DFQATT and SNEGSKA (reference sequence). There are 15 residues in the CDR3. V was pared by 1 base and J by 5 bases, with 9 bases of the junction left unmatched. The CDR3 DNA is TGCAGTGCTAGAGGGGCCGGGACAGGGTCCCACGAGCAGTACGTC. Its protein is CSARGAGTGSHEQYV.

This chain connects TRBV20-1 to TRBJ2-7; 7 bases are shared with TRBD2. The germline V gene has CDR1 DFQATT and CDR2 SNEGSKA (reference sequence). V trimming: 6 bases; J trimming: 3 bases; junction bases outside the gene matches: 8. The CDR3 has 13 residues. The CDR3 sequence is CSAHLTGGYEQYF. DNA of the CDR3: TGCAGTGCACACCTGACGGGGGGCTACGAGCAGTACTTC.

This clonotype appeared once. The J gene is TRBJ1-2, the V gene TRBV3-1; D is uncertain. The CDR3 runs to 13 residues. V was trimmed by 0 bases and J by 7 bases, leaving 9 bases between them. CDR1 is LGHDT, CDR2 YNNKEL, per germline (reference sequence). CDR3 loop: CASSQEEARGYTF. Written as DNA, the CDR3 is TGTGCCAGCAGCCAAGAAGAGGCGCGTGGCTACACCTTC.

V and J are TRBV20-1 and TRBJ1-4; 9 nucleotides agree with TRBD1. J lost 6 bases, V lost 6 bases, and 8 bases had no gene match. The CDR3 sequence is 14 residues long. Germline CDR1 is DFQATT and CDR2 is SNEGSKA (reference sequence). CDR3 sequence: CSARWDREDEKLFF. CDR3 DNA sequence: TGCAGTGCCCGGTGGGACAGGGAGGATGAAAAACTGTTTTTT.

This CDR3 is CASSSTGTYEQYV. The CDR3 DNA is TGTGCCAGCAGTTCTACAGGGACCTACGAGCAGTACGTC. The chain has TRBV28 and TRBJ2-7, with D perhaps matching TRBD1 (6 bases). The CDR3 is 13 amino acids. Germline V lookup: CDR1 MDHEN, CDR2 SYDVKM. V was clipped by 4 bases and J by 2 bases, with 9 bases between them.

CDR3 protein: CASTEWSEAFF. The CDR3 DNA follows: TGTGCCAGCACTGAGTGGTCTGAAGCTTTCTTT. The chain has TRBV6-6 and TRBJ1-1; D is undetermined. Trimming took 7 bases from V and 6 from J, leaving 9 bases between them. Germline V gene data show CDR1 as MNHNY and CDR2 as SVGAGI (reference sequence). There are 11 residues in the CDR3.

The chain is built from TRBV7-8 and TRBJ1-1; D gene uncertain. The CDR3 totals 12 residues. V was cut by 5 bases and J by 6 bases, with 10 bases left in between. The germline V gene encodes CDR1 SGHVS and CDR2 FQNEAQ. CDR3 in amino acids: CASSIRTSEAFF. The CDR3 DNA reads TGTGCCAGCAGCATCAGGACTTCTGAAGCTTTCTTT.

In its sample, this clonotype was seen once. This rearrangement joins TRBV30 to TRBJ2-1; D could derive from TRBD1 or TRBD2 (6 bases each). The V end was cut by 0 bases, the J end by 7 bases, with 16 bases between. The CDR3 runs to 15 residues. CDR1 and CDR2 from the germline V gene are GTSNPN and SVGIG (reference sequence). The CDR3 loop is CAWSVGGQGWNEQFF. CDR3 coding DNA: TGTGCCTGGAGTGTAGGGGGGCAGGGATGGAATGAGCAGTTCTTC. The full variable domain, in which reference TRBV30 and TRBJ2-1 provide the parts outside the CDR3, is SQTIHQWPATLVQPVGSPLSLECTVEGTSNPNLYWYRQAAGRGLQLLFYSVGIGQISSEVPQNLSASRPQDRQFILSSKKLLLSDSGFYLCAWSVGGQGWNEQFFGPGTRLTVL.

This rearrangement joins TRBV23-1 to TRBJ2-3, with 7 nucleotides matching TRBD1. Being an ORF, TRBV23-1 has a function that is uncertain. CDR3 length: 16 residues. V lost 0 bases, J lost 3 bases, and 6 bases stayed unmatched. This CDR3 is CASSQSGDRRTDTQYF. In DNA, the CDR3 is TGCGCCAGCAGTCAATCAGGGGACAGACGTACAGATACGCAGTATTTT.

The chain joins TRBV28 to TRBJ2-7; D gene uncertain. Germline V gene sequence: CDR1 MDHEN, CDR2 SYDVKM. V gave up 3 bases and J gave up 0 bases, with 12 bases separating them. This CDR3 region has 15 residues. CDR3 coding DNA: TGTGCCAGCAGTTTCCCGGGCAGGAGCTCCTACGAGCAGTACTTC. Protein sequence: CASSFPGRSSYEQYF.

The chain links TRBV29-1 to TRBJ2-2; D is unclear. Trimming stripped 3 bases from V and 2 bases from J, with 10 bases between. This CDR3 comprises 14 residues. Germline lookup yields CDR1 SQVTM and CDR2 ANQGSEA. The chain's CDR3 is CSVERQSNTGELFF. The CDR3 DNA reads TGCAGCGTTGAGCGACAAAGCAACACCGGGGAGCTGTTTTTT.

CDR3 sequence: CASSFRGGQGEQYV. The DNA for the CDR3 is TGTGCCAGCAGCTTTCGCGGGGGACAGGGCGAGCAGTACGTC. The chain recombines TRBV5-6 with TRBJ2-7; 9 nucleotides line up with TRBD1. Looked up from germline, CDR1 is SGHDT and CDR2 is YYEEEE. The CDR3 runs 14 residues. V lost 2 bases to trimming and J lost 6 bases; unmatched junction nucleotides: 6.

V and J are TRBV29-1 and TRBJ1-1; D is perhaps TRBD1 (5 bases). Germline V gene lookup returns CDR1 SQVTM and CDR2 ANQGSEA. Deletions cut 4 bases from V and 5 bases from J, with 17 bases between. This CDR3 region has 14 residues. CDR3 loop: CSVAGGIQGTEAFF. The CDR3 bases are TGCAGCGTTGCGGGGGGGATCCAGGGTACTGAAGCTTTCTTT.

This sequence joins TRBV2 and TRBJ2-3; D call uncertain. Germline V gene lookup returns CDR1 SNHLY and CDR2 FYNNEI. Trimming removed 4 bases at V and 2 bases at J, with 13 bases between. CDR3 length equals 15 residues. CDR3 in amino acids: CASSVVGYDTDTQYF. Written as DNA, the CDR3 is TGTGCCAGCAGTGTTGTAGGGTATGACACAGATACGCAGTATTTT.

This chain connects TRBV6-6 to TRBJ1-1, with a possible D match to TRBD1 (5 bases). V was shortened by 6 bases and J by 5 bases, with 16 bases between the two germline ends. The germline CDR1 and CDR2 sequences are MNHNY and SVGAGI (reference sequence). This CDR3 contains 14 residues. The CDR3 region is CASSLGVRRTEAFF. The CDR3 nucleotides read TGTGCCAGCAGCTTGGGGGTTCGGAGGACTGAAGCTTTCTTT.